This T cell receptor beta chain was retrieved from a study of beta chain features in type 1 diabetes. Study details: Over all samples combined, over 85 million sorted cells were examined.

Every bit of the isolated RNA underwent reverse transcription, so sequencing read expressed TCRB transcripts. Only in-frame clones appear in the TCRdb table, and some are missing; sequencing was by immunoSEQ multiplex PCR. The table shows 150,000 to 200,000 clones, with about 9% occurring only once. With V trimmed by 4 bases and J by 0 bases, 13 bases remained unmatched. The CDR3 has 18 residues. In its sample, this clone was seen many times. What it binds is not known. General study results and limits: TCRB CDR3 length was moderately but significantly reduced in all four CD4+ subsets of Type 1 diabetes patients. Sampled from patients, naive, central memory and Treg TCRB repertoires appeared more similar than those sampled from healthy donors. Shorter templates might be favored by PCR, and equally so in patients and in controls.

This TCR came from a woman aged 30 to 39 with type 1 diabetes. Source material: central memory CD4+ T cells from blood. This sequence joins TRBV23-1 and TRBJ2-3; 7 bases are a match to TRBD1. TRBV23-1 has ORF status, its function being uncertain. As DNA, the CDR3 is TGCGCCAGCAGTCCCTATCAATCGGGACAGCCTAGCACAGATACGCAGTATTTT. The encoded protein is CASSPYQSGQPSTDTQYF.